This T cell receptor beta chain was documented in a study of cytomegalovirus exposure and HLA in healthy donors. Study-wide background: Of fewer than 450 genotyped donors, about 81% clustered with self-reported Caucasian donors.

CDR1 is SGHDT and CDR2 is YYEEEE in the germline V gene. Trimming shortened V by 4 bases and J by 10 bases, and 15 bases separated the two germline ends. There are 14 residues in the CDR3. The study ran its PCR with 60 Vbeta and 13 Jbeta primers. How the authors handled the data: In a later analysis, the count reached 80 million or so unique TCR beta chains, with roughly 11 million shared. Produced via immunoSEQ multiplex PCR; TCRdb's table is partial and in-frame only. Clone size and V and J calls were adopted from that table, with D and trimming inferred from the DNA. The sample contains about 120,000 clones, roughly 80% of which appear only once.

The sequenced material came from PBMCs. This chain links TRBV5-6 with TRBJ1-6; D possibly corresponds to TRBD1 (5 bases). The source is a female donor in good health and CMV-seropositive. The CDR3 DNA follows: TGTGCCAGCAGCCCCCGGCAGGGTAGGTCACCCCTCCACTTT. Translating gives CASSPRQGRSPLHF.